The rows below give T cell receptor beta chains drawn from one sample of a study of cytomegalovirus exposure and HLA in healthy donors. Sequencing was performed with immunoSEQ multiplex PCR; in TCRdb, only in-frame clones are kept and a portion is missing. The sample consists of fewer than 200,000 clones, 77% of them appearing once. Sequenced input: PBMCs. The receptors come from a man between 25 and 39 years old in good health and CMV-seropositive. Both conserved end residues are part of each CDR3. D genes are given only for firm matches. Expanded clones are given a class, and other clones once, few, many or no size at all.

TRBJ2-3,TRBV15,-,-,TGTGCCACCAGCAGAGAAGGGGCTTTAGGCACAGATACGCAGTATTTT,CATSREGALGTDTQYF
TRBJ1-1,TRBV9,-,-,TGTGCCAGCAGCGTAGAACAGAACACTGAAGCTTTCTTT,CASSVEQNTEAFF
TRBJ1-2,TRBV6-6,-,-,TGTGCCAGCAGTTACACAGGGACCTATGGCTACACCTTC,CASSYTGTYGYTF
TRBJ2-5,TRBV5-1,-,-,TGCGCCAGCAGCTTGAATTCTCCTACGGTAGAGACCCAGTACTTC,CASSLNSPTVETQYF
TRBJ1-1,TRBV6-1,-,-,TGTGCCAGCAGTGAAAATAGCCTCAAGTGGACTGATGGTGACACTGAAGCTTTCTTT,CASSENSLKWTDGDTEAFF
TRBJ1-6,TRBV30,few,-,TGTGCCTGGAGTGTACGAGGGTGGCTCTATAATTCACCCCTCCACTTT,CAWSVRGWLYNSPLHF
TRBJ2-7,TRBV7-6,-,TRBD1,TGTGCCAGCACCCCCGGGGACAGGGGATTCGAGCAGTACTTC,CASTPGDRGFEQYF
TRBJ2-5,TRBV29-1,-,-,TGCAGCGTTGAGGGCGGGGTTAATGAAGAGACCCAGTACTTC,CSVEGGVNEETQYF
TRBJ2-7,TRBV11-2,-,TRBD2,TGTGCCAGCGCGCTGTTCGGGGGGGCCCTTTCCTACGAGCAGTACTTC,CASALFGGALSYEQYF
TRBJ2-7,TRBV30,-,-,TGTGCCTGGAGTGCGAACAGGTACGAGCAGTACTTC,CAWSANRYEQYF
TRBJ1-1,TRBV11-2,-,-,TGTGCCAGCAGCTTAGGTGTTGCGGGGCGAGGTGAAGCTTTCTTT,CASSLGVAGRGEAFF
TRBJ1-1,TRBV19,few,TRBD1,TGTGCCAGTAGTAGACGACAGGGTTCGACTGAAGCTTTCTTT,CASSRRQGSTEAFF
TRBJ2-5,TRBV6-5,-,-,TGTGCCACCCACGAGGCGGGGCCCAGGGAGACCCAGTACTTC,CATHEAGPRETQYF
TRBJ2-7,TRBV25-1,few,-,TGTGCCAGCGGTAGCTCCTACGAGCAGTACTTC,CASGSSYEQYF
TRBJ2-5,TRBV6-1,-,TRBD2,TGTGCCAGCAGGCCTTTTGGACTAGAAGAGACCCAGTACTTC,CASRPFGLEETQYF
TRBJ2-1,TRBV19,-,TRBD1,TGTGCCAGTAGTTCACCGGGACAGAAGGCGAGTGAGCAGTTCTTC,CASSSPGQKASEQFF
TRBJ2-3,TRBV6-5,-,-,TGTGCCAGCAGTCGGGACTTAAGCACAGATACGCAGTATTTT,CASSRDLSTDTQYF
TRBJ2-3,TRBV11-3,-,-,TGTGCCAGCAGCCACGGGGCAGATACGCAGTATTTT,CASSHGADTQYF
TRBJ2-5,TRBV7-6,few,-,TGTGCCAGCAGCTTAACCCGGGGCCAAGAGACCCAGTACTTC,CASSLTRGQETQYF
TRBJ1-1,TRBV29-1,-,-,TGCAGCGTTGAAGTCCGGTCCAGGTGGTACACTGAAGCTTTCTTT,CSVEVRSRWYTEAFF
TRBJ1-2,TRBV7-9,-,-,TGTGCCAGCAGCTTAGTACGCCGGGATGGCTACACCTTC,CASSLVRRDGYTF
TRBJ1-5,TRBV30,-,TRBD1,TGTGCCTGGAGCGGACAGGGCTATCAGCCCCAGCATTTT,CAWSGQGYQPQHF
TRBJ1-2,TRBV30,-,TRBD1,TGTGCCTGGAGACCGCAGGGGGCGCGAGGCTACACCTTC,CAWRPQGARGYTF
TRBJ2-3,TRBV19,once,TRBD2,TGTGCCAGTAGACGGACTAGCGGGACCACAGATACGCAGTATTTT,CASRRTSGTTDTQYF
TRBJ1-6,TRBV27,-,-,TGTGCCAGCAGTACGATTTTGCAGAAGATTAATTCACCCCTCCACTTT,CASSTILQKINSPLHF
TRBJ2-1,TRBV14,-,TRBD2,TGTGCCAGCAGCCAAGATAGTGGTAGCGGGAATGAGCAGTTCTTC,CASSQDSGSGNEQFF
TRBJ1-6,TRBV2,-,-,TGTGCCAGCAGCAGGGGTCCCAATTCACCCCTCCACTTT,CASSRGPNSPLHF
TRBJ1-1,TRBV5-4,few,TRBD1,TGTGCCAGCAGCTTCACAGGGGGAGACACTGAAGCTTTCTTT,CASSFTGGDTEAFF
TRBJ2-7,TRBV7-7,-,-,TGTGCCAGCAGCTTAGTGTGTGGAAGGTCGGGCGAGCAGTACTTC,CASSLVCGRSGEQYF
TRBJ2-1,TRBV10-1,-,-,TGCGCCAGCAGTGAGGACAGTAATTCGGTCAATGAGCAGTTCTTC,CASSEDSNSVNEQFF
TRBJ2-1,TRBV28,few,TRBD1,TGTGCCAGCAGTCAGGGACAGGGGAATGAGCAGTTCTTC,CASSQGQGNEQFF
TRBJ1-1,TRBV30,-,-,TGTGCCTGGAGTGTTCTGGGGAGGACTGAAGCTTTCTTT,CAWSVLGRTEAFF
TRBJ1-6,TRBV6-4,-,TRBD1,TGTGCCAGCAGGTACGGACAGGCGTTTCATTCACCCCTCCACTTT,CASRYGQAFHSPLHF
TRBJ2-7,TRBV7-2,-,TRBD2,TGTGCCAGCAGCTCCCCTAGCGGGGGGGCCGAAGAGCAGTACTTC,CASSSPSGGAEEQYF
TRBJ1-5,TRBV10-2,-,-,TGCGCCAGCAGTGAGCAGGAAAGTCAGCCCCAGCATTTT,CASSEQESQPQHF
TRBJ1-2,TRBV4-1,-,-,TGCGCCAGCAGCCAAGTCGGGAACGATAACTATGGCTACACCTTC,CASSQVGNDNYGYTF
TRBJ1-1,TRBV30,-,TRBD1,TGTGCCTGGAGTGGGACAGGGGGCCCCACTGAAGCTTTCTTT,CAWSGTGGPTEAFF
TRBJ2-7,TRBV12-5,-,-,TGTGCTAGTGGTTTGAATACCGGGGGACCCGGGGAGCAGTACTTC,CASGLNTGGPGEQYF
TRBJ2-5,TRBV6-6,once,-,TGTGCCAGCAGTGCAGGGGCTGGGGGAGAGACCCAGTACTTC,CASSAGAGGETQYF
TRBJ2-3,TRBV10-2,-,TRBD1,TGCGCCAGCAGTGAGTGGACGACAGGGACAGATACGCAGTATTTT,CASSEWTTGTDTQYF